The source of this T cell receptor (beta chain) is a study of blood T cell repertoires in COVID-19 (TCRdb year 2020). For the study in its entirety: Collaborator samples came from the United States, Italy and Spain and covered acute and convalescent phases of COVID-19. The prospective study material was composed of cDNA or gDNA derived from T cells, B-cell-depleted T cells, or PBMCs. The dataset comprised deeply sampled blood TCRbeta repertoires from subjects exposed to, actively infected with, or recovered from COVID-19. The repertoires were released in a freely available public database intended as a resource for research on the immune response to SARS-CoV-2. Samples came from the ongoing ImmuneRACE study (first 160 participants) plus 1,254 subjects from 6 global collaborators. Sample metadata almost always included a de-identified subject ID, COVID-19 status, age in years and sex. Where available, HLA class I and class II types were obtained from metadata supplied by the sample provider rather than from assay-based typing. Study-wide findings and limitations: The quantity of clinical and demographic metadata differed by source and by participant and was supplied without curation.

From cysteine to phenylalanine, the CDR3 is 16 amino acids long. CDR3 DNA is the only sequence kept; it has 48 bases, read in frame from the first base. The germline V gene sets CDR1 to KGHSH and CDR2 to LQKENI. Compared with germline, V lacks 0 bases and J lacks 4 bases; bases without a gene match: 7. The collaborating institutions used their own protocols to collect whole blood in K2EDTA tubes. For TCRbeta analysis, collaborators shipped samples as frozen whole blood, isolated PBMCs, or DNA extracted from either of those sample types. The immunoSEQ Assay, a bias-controlled multiplex PCR, was used to amplify TCRbeta CDR3 regions from genomic DNA. For the original study's pipeline: Nucleated cell counts per sample were estimated from amplification of reference gene primers within the assay. To quantify the absolute abundance of each unique TCRbeta CDR3 rearrangement, sequence reads were collapsed and filtered. For each sample, productive Simpson clonality was calculated by taking the square root of Simpson's diversity index across productive rearrangements. TCRdb limited this immuneACCESS table to in-frame rearrangements with V and J called. A share of clones is missing; checked studies link under half to unresolved V genes, and the rest is unexplained. That table gives V, J and clone size, and the DNA gave D and trimming. Across this sample there are 55,000 or so clones, with 65% to 90% seen only once. The top ten clones comprise roughly 13% of the sample.

Comments on this clone: Its antigen specificity is not known. Base qualities are missing; no much larger clone stands one base away.

Sequencing was performed on peripheral blood. The TCR originated in a human donor in a cohort sampled during active COVID-19. The sequence links TRBV18 to TRBJ2-5; 8 nucleotides in the junction match TRBD1. The nucleotide sequence is TGTGCCAGCTCACCACCGGGGCAGGGGGCTGGAGAGACCCAGTACTTC. Translated, this is CASSPPGQGAGETQYF.